This TCR beta chain was captured by sequencing in a study of shared clonotypes between healthy human individuals. Study conclusions and caveats: Non-shared clonotypes were found to have lower generation probabilities than the clonotypes that were shared by all four of the sorted-subset donors.

Remarks on this clone: Its cognate antigen is unknown.

Trimming took off 5 bases at V and 0 bases at J, with 13 bases between the two ends. The CDR3 consists of 16 residues. CDR1 SGHTA and CDR2 FQGTGA come from the germline V gene. The authors distributed each subset's genomic DNA evenly over several immunoSEQ plates. Profiling relied on immunoSEQ multiplex PCR, and the TCRdb table lists in-frame clones only, not all of them. This sample has millions of clones, with 85% to 95% found just once. Donors included only healthy HIV-negative adults lacking recent acute infections or vaccinations. CD4+ cells underwent separation, giving CD45RA+ naive and CD45RA-negative memory subsets.

The sequenced material came from naive CD4+ T cells sorted from blood. Subset here: CD45RA+ positively selected. The clonotype comes from a man aged 18 to 29 in good health. This chain uses TRBV7-3 with TRBJ2-2, with D maybe TRBD2 (5 bases). The CDR3 nucleotides are TGTGCCAGCAGCCGCGACCGGGGTCCGAACACCGGGGAGCTGTTTTTT. Protein sequence: CASSRDRGPNTGELFF.